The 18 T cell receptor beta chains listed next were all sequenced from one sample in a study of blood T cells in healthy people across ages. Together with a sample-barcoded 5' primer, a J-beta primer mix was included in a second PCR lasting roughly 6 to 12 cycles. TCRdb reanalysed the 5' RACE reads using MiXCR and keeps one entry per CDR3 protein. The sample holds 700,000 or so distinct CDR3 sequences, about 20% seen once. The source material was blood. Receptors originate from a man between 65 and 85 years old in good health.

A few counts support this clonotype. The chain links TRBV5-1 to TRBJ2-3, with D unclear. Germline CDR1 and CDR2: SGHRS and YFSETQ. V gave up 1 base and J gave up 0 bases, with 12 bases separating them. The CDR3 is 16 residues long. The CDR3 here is CASSLQNTLSTDTQYF. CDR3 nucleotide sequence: TGCGCCAGCAGCTTGCAGAATACACTTAGCACAGATACGCAGTATTTT.

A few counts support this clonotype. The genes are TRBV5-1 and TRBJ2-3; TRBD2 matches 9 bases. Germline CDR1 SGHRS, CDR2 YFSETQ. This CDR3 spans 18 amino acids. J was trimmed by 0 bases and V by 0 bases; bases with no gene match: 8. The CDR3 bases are TGCGCCAGCAGCTTGGCCTGGCTAGCGGGACTGAGCACAGATACGCAGTATTTT. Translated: CASSLAWLAGLSTDTQYF.

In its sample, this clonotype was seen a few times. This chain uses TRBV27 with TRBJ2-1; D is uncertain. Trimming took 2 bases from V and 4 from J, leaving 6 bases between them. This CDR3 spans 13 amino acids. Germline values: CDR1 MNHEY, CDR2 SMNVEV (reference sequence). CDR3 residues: CASSLRAYNEQFF. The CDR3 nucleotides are TGTGCCAGCAGTTTAAGGGCTTACAATGAGCAGTTCTTC.

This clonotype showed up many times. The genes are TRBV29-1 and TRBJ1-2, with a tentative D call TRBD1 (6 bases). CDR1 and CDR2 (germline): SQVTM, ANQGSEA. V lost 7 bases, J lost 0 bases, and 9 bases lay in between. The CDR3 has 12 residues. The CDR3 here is CSAGGPNYGYTF. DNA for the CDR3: TGCAGCGCCGGGGGGCCTAACTATGGCTACACCTTC.

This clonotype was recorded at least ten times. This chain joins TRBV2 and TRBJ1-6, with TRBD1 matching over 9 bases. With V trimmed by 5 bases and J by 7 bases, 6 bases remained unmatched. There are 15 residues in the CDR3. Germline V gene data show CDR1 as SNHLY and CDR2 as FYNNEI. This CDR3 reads CASSSDRGWNSPLHF. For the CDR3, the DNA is TGTGCCAGCAGTTCGGACAGGGGATGGAATTCACCCCTCCACTTT.

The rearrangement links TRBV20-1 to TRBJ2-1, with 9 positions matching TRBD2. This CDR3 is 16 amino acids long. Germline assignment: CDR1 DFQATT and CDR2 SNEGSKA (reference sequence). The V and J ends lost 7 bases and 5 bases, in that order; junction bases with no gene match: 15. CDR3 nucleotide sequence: TGCAGTGGAAAGGGGAGTGCGGGAGGGCAGAACAATGAGCAGTTCTTC. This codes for CSGKGSAGGQNNEQFF.

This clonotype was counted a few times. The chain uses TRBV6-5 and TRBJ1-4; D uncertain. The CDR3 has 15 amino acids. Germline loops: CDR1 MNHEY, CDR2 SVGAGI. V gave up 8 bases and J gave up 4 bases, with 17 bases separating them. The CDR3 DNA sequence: TGTGCCAGCGGGTGGGTGGGAGGCGTTAATGAAAAACTGTTTTTT. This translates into CASGWVGGVNEKLFF.

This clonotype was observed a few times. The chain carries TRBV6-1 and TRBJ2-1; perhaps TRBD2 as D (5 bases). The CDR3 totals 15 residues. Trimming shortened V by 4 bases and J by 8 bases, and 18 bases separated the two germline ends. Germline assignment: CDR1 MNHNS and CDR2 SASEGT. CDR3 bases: TGTGCCAGCAGTGGCGACTATACCTGGAGGTATGAGCAGTTCTTC. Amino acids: CASSGDYTWRYEQFF.

CDR3 nucleotides: TGTGCCAGCAGTTACGAAGGCACGGGGTCCTACAATGAGCAGTTCTTC. It is translated as CASSYEGTGSYNEQFF. The chain recombines TRBV6-5 with TRBJ2-1; possibly TRBD2 for D (5 bases). The CDR3 is 16 residues long. The germline V and J ends were trimmed by 2 bases and 1 base, with 12 bases remaining between them. The V gene's germline CDR1 is MNHEY and CDR2 SVGAGI.

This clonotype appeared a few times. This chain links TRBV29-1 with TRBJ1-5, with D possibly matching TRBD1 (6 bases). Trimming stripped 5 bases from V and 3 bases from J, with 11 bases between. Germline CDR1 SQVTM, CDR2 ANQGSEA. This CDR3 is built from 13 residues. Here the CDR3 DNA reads TGCAGCGTTCTTGGACAGCCCAATCAGCCCCAGCATTTT. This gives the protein CSVLGQPNQPQHF.

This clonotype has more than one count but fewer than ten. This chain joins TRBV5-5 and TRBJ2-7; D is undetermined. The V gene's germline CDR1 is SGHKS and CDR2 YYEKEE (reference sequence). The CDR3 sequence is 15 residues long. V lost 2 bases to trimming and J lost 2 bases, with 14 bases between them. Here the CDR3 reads CASSFRTDTPYEQYF. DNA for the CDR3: TGTGCCAGCAGCTTCCGGACCGATACCCCCTACGAGCAGTACTTC.

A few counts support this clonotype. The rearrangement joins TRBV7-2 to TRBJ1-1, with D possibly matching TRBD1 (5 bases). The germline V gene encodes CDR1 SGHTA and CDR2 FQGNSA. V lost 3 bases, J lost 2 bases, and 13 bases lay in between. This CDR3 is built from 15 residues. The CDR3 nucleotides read TGTGCCAGCAGCTTCGAAGACAGTTACAACACTGAAGCTTTCTTT. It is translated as CASSFEDSYNTEAFF.

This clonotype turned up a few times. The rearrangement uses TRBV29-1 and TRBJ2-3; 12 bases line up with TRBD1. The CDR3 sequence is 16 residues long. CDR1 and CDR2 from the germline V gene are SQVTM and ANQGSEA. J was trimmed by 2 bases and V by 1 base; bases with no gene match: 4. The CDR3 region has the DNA TGCAGCGTTGAAGGGATGGGACAGGGGGCCACAGATACGCAGTATTTT. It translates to CSVEGMGQGATDTQYF.

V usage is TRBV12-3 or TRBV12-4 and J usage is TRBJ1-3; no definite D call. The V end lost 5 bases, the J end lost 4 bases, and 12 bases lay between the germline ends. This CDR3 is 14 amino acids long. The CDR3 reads CASSVWGGGNTIYF. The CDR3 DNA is TGTGCCAGCAGTGTATGGGGTGGCGGAAACACCATATATTTT.

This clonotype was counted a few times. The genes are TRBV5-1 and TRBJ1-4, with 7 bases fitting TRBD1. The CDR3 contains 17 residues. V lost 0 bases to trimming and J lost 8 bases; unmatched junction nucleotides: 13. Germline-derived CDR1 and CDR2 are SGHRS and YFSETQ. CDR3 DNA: TGCGCCAGCAGCTTGGCCGGGGGGACAGATCTGGGAGAAAAACTGTTTTTT. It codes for CASSLAGGTDLGEKLFF. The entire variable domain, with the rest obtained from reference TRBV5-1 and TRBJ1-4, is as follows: KAGVTQTPRYLIKTRGQQVTLSCSPISGHRSVSWYQQTPGQGLQFLFEYFSETQRNKGNFPGRFSGRQFSNSRSEMNVSTLELGDSALYLCASSLAGGTDLGEKLFFGSGTQLSVL.

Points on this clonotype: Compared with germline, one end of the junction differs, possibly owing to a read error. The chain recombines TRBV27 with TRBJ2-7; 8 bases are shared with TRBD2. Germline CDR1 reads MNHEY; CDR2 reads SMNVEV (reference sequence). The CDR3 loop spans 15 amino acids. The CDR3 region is CASSPRTSNQETQHF. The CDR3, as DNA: TGTGCCAGCAGTCCGAGGACTAGCAACCAAGAGACCCAGCACTTC.

The CDR3 region is CASSLETSGGGYF. The CDR3 DNA reads TGTGCCAGCAGCTTAGAGACTAGCGGTGGTGGGTATTTT. The rearrangement uses TRBV7-2 and TRBJ2-3; TRBD2 aligns across 9 bases. The V segment lost 1 base and the J segment 14 bases; nucleotides outside the gene matches: 7. Per the germline V gene, CDR1 is SGHTA and CDR2 is FQGNSA. This CDR3 has 13 amino acids.

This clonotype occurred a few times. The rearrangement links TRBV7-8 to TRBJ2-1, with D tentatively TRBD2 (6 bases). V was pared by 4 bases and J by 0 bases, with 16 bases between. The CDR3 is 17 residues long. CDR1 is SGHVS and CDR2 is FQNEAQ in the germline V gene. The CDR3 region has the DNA TGTGCCAGCAGCTCCACTAGCCCCCTTAGCTCCTACAATGAGCAGTTCTTC. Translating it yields CASSSTSPLSSYNEQFF. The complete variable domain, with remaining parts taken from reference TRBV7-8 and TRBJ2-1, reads GAGVSQSPRYKVAKRGQDVALRCDPISGHVSLFWYQQALGQGPEFLTYFQNEAQLDKSGLPSDRFFAERPEGSVSTLKIQRTQQEDSAVYLCASSSTSPLSSYNEQFFGPGTRLTVL.